Listed here are 22 T cell receptor beta chains from one sample, sequenced in a study of CD8+ T cells in alopecia areata. Pooled cells of cutaneous lymph node origin were sorted on CD4, CD8alpha, NKG2D, NKG2ACE and other markers. RNA was extracted and reverse transcribed into cDNA as the sequencing template. TCRdb's table, derived via immunoSEQ multiplex PCR, lists solely in-frame clones and lacks some. This sample carries approximately 300,000 clones, none of them present only once. The material sequenced was CD4+ T cells sorted from a lymph node. The receptor set was obtained from a C3H/HeJ mouse with alopecia areata. MHC haplotype here: H2-k.

A note on this clone: The genes and germline here are from mouse. The CDR3 extends 4 residues past the end of the read, so its final part is completed from the germline J gene. The chain couples TRBV5 to TRBJ2-3; unclear D gene. The CDR3 is made up of 15 amino acids. Germline-derived CDR1 and CDR2 are LGHNA and YNLKQL (reference sequence). Trimming removed 0 bases at V and 0 bases at J, with 7 bases between. The CDR3 DNA, read in part, is TGTGCCAGCAGCCAAGAAGCAGCTAGTGCAGAA. Its protein product is CASSQEAASAE. The whole CDR3 sequence is CASSQEAASAETLYF.

This clone was counted a few times. Gene labels here are mouse ones. The CDR3 goes on 4 residues after the read ends, and that part is filled in from the germline J gene. This sample includes further DNA sequences coding for the same CDR3. The gene calls are TRBV5 and TRBJ2-3; TRBD2 matches 7 bases. The V segment lost 3 bases and the J segment 1 base; nucleotides outside the gene matches: 1. Germline assignment: CDR1 LGHNA and CDR2 YNLKQL (reference sequence). There are 14 residues in the CDR3. The CDR3 bases that were read are TGTGCCAGCAGCCAGACTGGGCGTGCAGAA. Its protein is CASSQTGRAE. The full CDR3 protein is CASSQTGRAETLYF.

As to this clone: Genes here carry mouse names. The read falls 4 residues short of the CDR3 end, and the missing part is taken from the germline J gene. This chain uses TRBV13-2 with TRBJ2-1, with 8 nucleotides matching TRBD2. J gave up 0 bases and V 0 bases, and 2 bases lay outside the gene matches. Germline V lookup: CDR1 NNHNN, CDR2 SYGAGS (reference sequence). The CDR3 totals 16 residues. CDR3 region: CASGDAGGPNYAEQFF. The sequenced part of the CDR3 DNA is TGTGCCAGCGGTGATGCGGGGGGGCCTAACTATGCT.

The sample holds a few counts of this clone. Gene names denote mouse genes. The CDR3 extends 4 residues past the end of the read, so its final part is completed from the germline J gene. The chain is built from TRBV13-2 and TRBJ2-1, with D perhaps matching TRBD1 (6 bases). V gave up 1 base and J gave up 6 bases, with 11 bases separating them. The germline V gene has CDR1 NNHNN and CDR2 SYGAGS (reference sequence). CDR3 length equals 14 residues. The CDR3 DNA, read in part, is TGTGCCAGCGGTGATCCGGGACAAGTTGCT. This encodes CASGDPGQVA. The full CDR3 protein is CASGDPGQVAEQFF.

This clone was counted ten times or more. Any gene name here is a mouse gene name. The read is 4 residues too short to cover the CDR3 end, so that end is filled in from the germline J gene. Additional DNA sequences in this sample encode the identical CDR3. The gene calls are TRBV13-1 and TRBJ2-7; no definite D call. This CDR3 comprises 11 residues. Germline CDR1 NSHNY, CDR2 SYGAGN. The CDR3 sequence is CASSAQYEQYF. The DNA read from the CDR3 is TGTGCCAGCAGTGCCCAGTAT.

This clone was counted a few times. The gene names given are mouse names. The read gets to within 4 residues of the CDR3 end, and the germline J gene fills in the rest. V and J are TRBV5 and TRBJ2-7; the match to TRBD2 covers 10 bases. Germline V gene sequence: CDR1 LGHNA, CDR2 YNLKQL (reference sequence). The CDR3 has 15 residues. The ends lost 0 bases at V and 3 bases at J; junction bases unmatched: 2. CDR3 DNA, as far as it was read: TGTGCCAGCAGCCAAGATACTGGGGGGGACTAT. Translated: CASSQDTGGDY. The full CDR3 is CASSQDTGGDYEQYF.

This clone was found many times. Mouse names are used for the genes. The CDR3 goes on 4 residues after the read ends, and that part is filled in from the germline J gene. The chain is built from TRBV17 and TRBJ2-3, with TRBD2 matching over 7 bases. CDR3 length equals 14 residues. V trimming: 3 bases; J trimming: 2 bases; junction bases outside the gene matches: 2. Germline CDR1 and CDR2: MNHDT and YYDKIL. The CDR3 bases that were read are TGTGCTAGCAGTAGCGGGGGGGTTGCAGAA. Translating gives CASSSGGVAE. The whole CDR3 protein is CASSSGGVAETLYF. The whole variable domain, remainder taken from reference TRBV17 and TRBJ2-3, is DTTVKQNPRYKLARVGKPVNLICSQTMNHDTMYWYQKKPNQAPKLLLFYYDKILNREADTFEKFQSSRPNNSFCSLYIGSAGLEYSAMYLCASSSGGVAETLYFGSGTRLTVL.

This clone was observed a handful of times. Each gene name is a mouse one. Sequencing ends 4 residues short of the CDR3 end; the germline J gene provides the rest. Other nucleotide sequences in the sample specify the same CDR3. The V and J genes are TRBV14 and TRBJ1-1; possibly TRBD1 for D (5 bases). The CDR3 extends over 13 amino acids. Deletions cut 2 bases from V and 3 bases from J, with 8 bases between. The germline gives CDR1 SGHDT, CDR2 FRDEAV. Incomplete CDR3 DNA: TGTGCCAGCAGTTTGGGGGGAGACACA. Its protein product is CASSLGGDT. The entire CDR3 sequence reads CASSLGGDTEVFF.

This clone was seen a handful of times. The genes are named according to mouse. The same CDR3 is also encoded by other DNA sequences in this sample. The CDR3: CASGELGGQNTLYF. Partial CDR3 DNA: TGTGCCAGCGGTGAGCTGGGGGGTCAAAAC. J is TRBJ2-4 and V is TRBV13-2; 7 nucleotides align to TRBD2. The read gets to within 4 residues of the CDR3 end, and the germline J gene fills in the rest. Germline-derived CDR1 and CDR2 are NNHNN and SYGAGS (reference sequence). The V gene end was trimmed by 2 bases and the J gene end by 1 base; junction bases not matched to a gene: 1. The CDR3 runs to 14 residues.

Comments on this clone: The genes are named according to mouse. The read stops 4 residues short of the end of the CDR3; the missing end is completed from the germline J gene. Other DNA variants within this sample encode the same CDR3. V usage is TRBV19 and J usage is TRBJ2-3; D is possibly TRBD1 (7 bases). V lost 1 base and J 0 bases, leaving 12 bases between the germline ends. Per the germline V gene, CDR1 is FNHDT and CDR2 is SITEND (reference sequence). The CDR3 totals 16 residues. The chain's CDR3 is CASSIRPGGSAETLYF. Partial CDR3 DNA: TGTGCCAGCAGTATAAGGCCAGGGGGGAGTGCAGAA. The full variable domain, in which reference TRBV19 and TRBJ2-3 provide the parts outside the CDR3, is GGIITQTPKFLIGQEGQKLTLKCQQNFNHDTMYWYRQDSGKGLRLIYYSITENDLQKGDLSEGYDASREKKSSFSLTVTSAQKNEMAVFLCASSIRPGGSAETLYFGSGTRLTVL.

This clone has only a few counts. The genes are named according to mouse. This same CDR3 is encoded by further DNA sequences in the sample. This chain's CDR3 is CTCSAAGANTGQLYF. The covered CDR3 bases are TGCACCTGCAGTGCAGCTGGGGCAAACACCGGG. The chain links TRBV1 to TRBJ2-2, with D tentatively TRBD2 (6 bases). The DNA ends 4 residues before the CDR3 does, and the rest of the CDR3 is filled in from the germline J gene. Germline V gene lookup returns CDR1 NSQYPW and CDR2 LRSPGD (reference sequence). The CDR3 sequence is 15 residues long. The V end lost 1 base, the J end lost 0 bases, and 6 bases lay between the germline ends.

A remark on this clone: Gene names refer to mouse genes. Sequencing ends 4 residues short of the CDR3 end; the germline J gene provides the rest. V gene TRBV19 combines with J gene TRBJ2-3, with 9 bases identical to TRBD1. The CDR3 covers 15 residues. The junction had 3 bases not matched to a gene; V was cut back by 2 bases and J by 2 bases. Germline V gives CDR1 FNHDT, CDR2 SITEND (reference sequence). CDR3 bases read: TGTGCCAGCAGTATCCGGGACAGGGCTGCAGAA. Translating gives CASSIRDRAAE. In full, the CDR3 reads CASSIRDRAAETLYF.

About this clone: Gene names and germline refer to mouse. The read terminates 4 residues ahead of where the CDR3 ends, so the germline J gene completes it. V and J are TRBV13-1 and TRBJ1-1; weak D call: TRBD1 (6 bases). The V gene's germline CDR1 is NSHNY and CDR2 SYGAGN. The CDR3 is 15 residues long. V shed 0 bases and J shed 0 bases, with 9 bases lying between them. CDR3 region: CASSDAGDSNTEVFF. The CDR3 bases that were read are TGTGCCAGCAGTGATGCAGGGGATTCAAACACA.

As regards this clone: Gene names are the mouse ones. Other DNA sequences in the sample encode the same CDR3. CDR3 DNA, as far as it was read: TGTGCCAGCAGCCAGGGGTCTAGTGCAGAA. Translation: CASSQGSSAE. The CDR3 as a whole reads CASSQGSSAETLYF. This rearrangement joins TRBV5 to TRBJ2-3, with D unclear. The CDR3 extends 4 residues past the end of the read, so its final part is completed from the germline J gene. Germline values: CDR1 LGHNA, CDR2 YNLKQL (reference sequence). There are 14 residues in the CDR3. V was cut by 3 bases and J by 0 bases, with 7 bases left in between.

Remarks on this clone: Genes and germline are mouse. With the read ending 4 residues before the CDR3 end, the germline J gene is used to fill in that end. The V call is TRBV19, the J call TRBJ2-1; 12 nucleotides line up with TRBD2. The CDR3 sequence is 16 residues long. CDR1 is FNHDT and CDR2 is SITEND in the germline V gene (reference sequence). The junction had 5 bases not matched to a gene; V was cut back by 4 bases and J by 3 bases. The covered CDR3 bases are TGTGCCAGCAGTCCCGGACTGGGGGGGATCTATGCT. It yields the protein CASSPGLGGIYA. In full, the CDR3 is CASSPGLGGIYAEQFF.

For this clone: Gene and germline names: mouse. The read stops 4 residues short of the end of the CDR3; the missing end is completed from the germline J gene. The sample contains more than one DNA sequence encoding this CDR3. This chain links TRBV31 with TRBJ2-1; D is unresolved. The germline CDR1 and CDR2 sequences are GKSSPN and SITVG. The CDR3 runs 13 residues. V was trimmed by 1 base and J by 2 bases, leaving 6 bases between them. CDR3 amino acids: CAWSRQDYAEQFF. Incomplete CDR3 DNA: TGTGCCTGGAGTCGCCAGGACTATGCT.

This clone was recorded a few times. Mouse gene names apply. Read sequence stops 4 residues before the CDR3 end, and the germline J gene provides the missing end. V gene TRBV13-2 combines with J gene TRBJ2-3; D remains ambiguous. The CDR3 length is 13 residues. Germline V gene data show CDR1 as NNHNN and CDR2 as SYGAGS (reference sequence). Trimming left V 1 base short and J 3 bases short, with 6 bases between. The sequenced CDR3 bases are TGTGCCAGCGGTGATAATGGGGCAGAA. Encoded protein: CASGDNGAE. The full CDR3 reads CASGDNGAETLYF.

Comment on this clone: Mouse germline and gene names are used. The sequenced fragment ends 4 residues before the CDR3 boundary, so the rest is inferred from the germline J gene. The chain combines TRBV4 with TRBJ2-2, with 8 bases lining up with TRBD2. V lost 7 bases and J lost 0; bases outside the gene matches: 4. The CDR3 loop spans 15 amino acids. Germline V gene data show CDR1 as LGHDT and CDR2 as YNNKQL (reference sequence). The CDR3 sequence is CASKRLGSNTGQLYF. CDR3 DNA (partial): TGTGCCAGCAAAAGACTGGGGTCAAACACCGGG.

This clone has more than one count but fewer than ten. The listed genes are named as in mouse. The CDR3 goes on 4 residues after the read ends, and that part is filled in from the germline J gene. Other DNA sequences in this specimen translate into the identical CDR3. This sequence joins TRBV19 and TRBJ2-3; TRBD2 is a possible D gene (7 bases). The V end lost 6 bases, the J end lost 3 bases, and 8 bases lay between the germline ends. Germline V gene sequence: CDR1 FNHDT, CDR2 SITEND (reference sequence). The CDR3 contains 12 residues. The CDR3 bases that were read are TGTGCCAGCACTGGGGGCGCAGAA. This translates into CASTGGAE. The entire CDR3 is CASTGGAETLYF. Using reference TRBV19 and TRBJ2-3 for the parts outside the CDR3, the full variable domain is GGIITQTPKFLIGQEGQKLTLKCQQNFNHDTMYWYRQDSGKGLRLIYYSITENDLQKGDLSEGYDASREKKSSFSLTVTSAQKNEMAVFLCASTGGAETLYFGSGTRLTVL.

This clone came up a few times. The gene names here belong to mouse. The sequenced fragment ends 4 residues before the CDR3 boundary, so the rest is inferred from the germline J gene. The chain links TRBV19 to TRBJ2-1, with 11 bases that match TRBD2. From germline, CDR1 is FNHDT and CDR2 SITEND (reference sequence). This CDR3 has 15 amino acids. With V trimmed by 2 bases and J by 6 bases, 4 bases remained unmatched. The DNA read from the CDR3 is TGTGCCAGCAGTATGGGACTGGGGGTCCTTGCT. Translation gives CASSMGLGVLA. The entire CDR3 protein is CASSMGLGVLAEQFF.

This clone has at least ten counts. Gene names are mouse gene names. The read stops 4 residues short of the end of the CDR3; the missing end is completed from the germline J gene. V and J are TRBV13-1 and TRBJ2-1, with TRBD1 matching 8 bases. From germline, CDR1 is NSHNY and CDR2 SYGAGN. V was clipped by 4 bases and J by 6 bases; unmatched bases: 6. The CDR3 has 14 residues. The covered CDR3 bases are TGTGCCAGCAGTCGGGAGACAGGGGTTGCT. This encodes CASSRETGVA. The whole CDR3 sequence reads CASSRETGVAEQFF.

This clone showed up just a few times. Gene names follow the mouse nomenclature. The CDR3 end is not reached by the read, which stops 4 residues before it; the germline J gene fills it in. V gene TRBV13-2 combines with J gene TRBJ2-2; 7 bases agree with TRBD2. CDR1 and CDR2 from the germline V gene are NNHNN and SYGAGS (reference sequence). This CDR3 spans 14 amino acids. V lost 3 bases, J lost 4 bases, and 3 bases stayed unmatched. The CDR3 is CASGADWPTGQLYF. The CDR3 DNA, read in part, is TGTGCCAGCGGTGCGGACTGGCCCACCGGG.